A single sample gave rise to the 16 T cell receptor beta chains below, sequenced in a study of cytomegalovirus exposure and HLA in healthy donors (dated by TCRdb to about 2017). Library prep was done by the immunoSEQ multiplex PCR assay. Imported from immuneACCESS, the table was reduced by TCRdb to in-frame sequences with V and J called. These copies leave out some clones; in studies compared against another copy, an unresolved V gene accounts for under half, and the cause of the remainder is not known. In all, the sample holds fewer than 400,000 clones, and more than 80% of those were seen once. The ten largest clones capture around 0.8% of the sample. The sequencing input was PBMCs. These receptors all stem from a woman aged 18-29 years in good health and CMV-seronegative.

This sequence joins TRBV19 and TRBJ1-4; 9 bases match TRBD1. This CDR3 is 15 amino acids long. After removal of 3 bases from V and 10 bases from J, the junction contained 9 bases not matched to a gene. Germline V CDR1 and CDR2: LNHDA, SQIVND (reference sequence). The DNA of the CDR3 is TGTGCCAGTAGTATCCAGGGACAGGGACAAGGAAAACTGTTTTTT. Protein: CASSIQGQGQGKLFF.

This rearrangement joins TRBV4-2 to TRBJ1-3; tentative D call: TRBD1 (6 bases). Germline V gene data show CDR1 as LGHNA and CDR2 as YNFKEQ. This CDR3 has 17 residues. Trimming shortened V by 0 bases and J by 0 bases, and 12 bases separated the two germline ends. CDR3 DNA sequence: TGTGCCAGCAGCCAAGATAACCAGGGGATCTCTGGAAACACCATATATTTT. This sequence encodes CASSQDNQGISGNTIYF.

The chain recombines TRBV4-3 with TRBJ2-3; TRBD2 aligns across 10 bases. V shed 4 bases, J shed 2 bases, and the junction held 12 bases outside the gene matches. Germline CDR1 and CDR2: LGHNA and YSLEER. CDR3 size: 18 residues. In DNA form, the CDR3 reads TGCGCCAGCAGCCCCGGTTTGCAGCGGGAGGGATTCACAGATACGCAGTATTTT. It translates to CASSPGLQREGFTDTQYF.

The chain has TRBV9 and TRBJ1-3; possible D gene TRBD1, 5 bases. Trimming removed 6 bases at V and 2 bases at J, with 12 bases between. This CDR3 region has 14 residues. Germline CDR1 is SGDLS and CDR2 is YYNGEE. The CDR3 region is CASKPGGTGNTIYF. In nucleotides, the CDR3 is TGTGCCAGCAAGCCGGGGGGAACTGGAAACACCATATATTTT. Variable domain in full (rest from reference TRBV9 and TRBJ1-3): DSGVTQTPKHLITATGQRVTLRCSPRSGDLSVYWYQQSLDQGLQFLIQYYNGEERAKGNILERFSAQQFPDLHSELNLSSLELGDSALYFCASKPGGTGNTIYFGEGSWLTVV.

The chain recombines TRBV27 with TRBJ1-1, with 9 bases aligning to TRBD1. CDR1 and CDR2 from the germline V gene are MNHEY and SMNVEV (reference sequence). The V segment lost 8 bases and the J segment 3 bases; nucleotides outside the gene matches: 7. The CDR3 has 14 residues. CDR3 amino acids: CASRTGGGDTEAFF. In DNA, the CDR3 is TGTGCCAGCCGAACAGGGGGCGGGGACACTGAAGCTTTCTTT.

This sequence joins TRBV5-1 and TRBJ2-7, with a possible D match to TRBD1 (5 bases). CDR1 and CDR2 (germline): SGHRS, YFSETQ. V was shortened by 3 bases and J by 3 bases, with 7 bases between the two germline ends. The CDR3 length is 12 residues. For the CDR3, the DNA is TGCGCCAGCAGCTCAGGGATCTACGAGCAGTACTTC. Its protein product is CASSSGIYEQYF. Looking up the rest from reference TRBV5-1 and TRBJ2-7 gives the full variable domain: KAGVTQTPRYLIKTRGQQVTLSCSPISGHRSVSWYQQTPGQGLQFLFEYFSETQRNKGNFPGRFSGRQFSNSRSEMNVSTLELGDSALYLCASSSGIYEQYFGPGTRLTVT.

This clone came up once. The chain combines TRBV29-1 with TRBJ2-5; D not resolved. V shed 4 bases and J shed 1 base, with 7 bases lying between them. From germline, CDR1 is SQVTM and CDR2 ANQGSEA. The CDR3 consists of 12 residues. CDR3 nucleotides: TGCAGCGTTGTCCTGGCCCAAGAGACCCAGTACTTC. Translated: CSVVLAQETQYF.

The genes are TRBV4-3 and TRBJ2-7, with 9 bases that match TRBD1. J gave up 2 bases and V 3 bases, and 5 bases lay outside the gene matches. Germline-derived CDR1 and CDR2 are LGHNA and YSLEER. There are 15 residues in the CDR3. As DNA, the CDR3 is TGCGCCAGCAGCCACCGACAGGGGGAGGCCTACGAGCAGTACTTC. It codes for CASSHRQGEAYEQYF.

Regarding this clone: This specimen includes other DNA sequences encoding the same CDR3. This sequence joins TRBV6-5 and TRBJ2-7; 10 nucleotides align to TRBD1. Germline loops: CDR1 MNHEY, CDR2 SVGAGI. V was pared by 4 bases and J by 1 base, with 1 base of the junction left unmatched. The CDR3 extends over 14 amino acids. The CDR3 coding sequence is TGTGCCAGCAGTTCGGGACAGGGGTCCTACGAGCAGTACTTC. Its protein product is CASSSGQGSYEQYF.

The rearrangement links TRBV28 to TRBJ1-5; maybe TRBD1 (5 bases). V lost 9 bases, J lost 2 bases, and 17 bases lay in between. The length of the CDR3 is 15 residues. Germline CDR1 and CDR2: MDHEN and SYDVKM. Written as DNA, the CDR3 is TGTGCCAGTATAGGCGGGGGATCGGGCAATCAGCCCCAGCATTTT. Translating gives CASIGGGSGNQPQHF.

The chain is built from TRBV19 and TRBJ2-3, with D unclear. CDR3 length: 14 residues. Trimming stripped 0 bases from V and 8 bases from J, with 12 bases between. CDR1 LNHDA and CDR2 SQIVND come from the germline V gene (reference sequence). The CDR3 protein is CASSIDVTGTTQYF. The CDR3 DNA is TGTGCCAGTAGTATAGATGTGACTGGAACTACGCAGTATTTT.

The chain uses TRBV15 and TRBJ2-1; 9 bases are shared with TRBD2. The germline V gene has CDR1 LNHNV and CDR2 YYDKDF (reference sequence). V trimming: 2 bases; J trimming: 6 bases; junction bases outside the gene matches: 5. CDR3 length: 15 residues. CDR3: CATSRIAGEGNEQFF. CDR3 DNA: TGTGCCACCAGCAGAATAGCGGGAGAGGGCAATGAGCAGTTCTTC.

The DNA for the CDR3 is TGTGCCAGCAGTGATCAGGGGGCGCAATACGAGCAGTACTTC. Protein: CASSDQGAQYEQYF. V gene TRBV2 combines with J gene TRBJ2-7; 8 bases match TRBD1. The J segment lost 4 bases and the V segment lost 3 bases, leaving 5 bases of the junction unmatched. Germline V gene sequence: CDR1 SNHLY, CDR2 FYNNEI. This CDR3 region has 14 residues.

The V and J genes are TRBV15 and TRBJ2-1; 11 positions match TRBD2. The CDR3 runs 16 residues. Losses at the gene ends were 0 bases for V and 6 bases for J; bases not matched to a gene: 4. The germline V gene has CDR1 LNHNV and CDR2 YYDKDF (reference sequence). CDR3 amino acids: CATSRDPGLAGNEQFF. In DNA form, the CDR3 reads TGTGCCACCAGCAGAGATCCCGGACTAGCGGGCAATGAGCAGTTCTTC.

V and J are TRBV7-2 and TRBJ2-7; D might be TRBD2 (5 bases). The CDR3 is 13 residues long. Trimming shortened V by 1 base and J by 3 bases, and 7 bases separated the two germline ends. CDR1 SGHTA and CDR2 FQGNSA come from the germline V gene. As DNA, the CDR3 is TGTGCCAGCAGCTTAGAGCGGAACTACGAGCAGTACTTC. It specifies CASSLERNYEQYF.

The chain has TRBV14 and TRBJ2-1; 8 bases line up with TRBD2. With V trimmed by 1 base and J by 5 bases, 13 bases remained unmatched. CDR3 length equals 18 residues. Germline loops: CDR1 SGHDN, CDR2 FVKESK. As DNA, the CDR3 is TGTGCCAGCAGCCAAGCTTATTTAGGAGCGGGAGTTGACAATGAGCAGTTCTTC. Encoded protein: CASSQAYLGAGVDNEQFF.